Listed below are T cell receptor beta chains from one sample, sequenced in a study of long-term antiretroviral therapy in people with HIV. Using immunoSEQ multiplex PCR, the repertoire was profiled, and TCRdb retains in-frame clones only, with some absent. This table has 14,000 or so clones, 88% appearing once. The material sequenced was unsorted PBMCs, taken 6.2 years after starting antiretroviral therapy. These TCRs come from a man in his forties or fifties with HIV. Both conserved end residues are part of each CDR3. D genes are given only for firm matches. A row's size may be missing; if present it is once, few, many or a size class.

d_gene: NA
abundance: NA
j_gene: TRBJ1-3
v_gene: TRBV11-2
CDR3aa: CASQPRGLSGNTIYF
CDR3nt: TGTGCCAGCCAACCCAGGGGCCTCTCTGGAAACACCATATATTTT

d_gene: NA
abundance: NA
j_gene: TRBJ1-4
v_gene: TRBV5-1
CDR3aa: CASSHITGHNEKLFF
CDR3nt: TGCGCCAGCAGCCATATAACAGGCCATAATGAAAAACTGTTTTTT

d_gene: NA
abundance: NA
j_gene: TRBJ1-2
v_gene: TRBV4-1
CDR3aa: CASSQDVGAYGYTF
CDR3nt: TGCGCCAGCAGCCAAGATGTGGGCGCCTATGGCTACACCTTC

d_gene: TRBD2
abundance: NA
j_gene: TRBJ2-7
v_gene: TRBV27
CDR3aa: CASSWMREGEYEQYF
CDR3nt: TGTGCCAGCAGTTGGATGCGGGAGGGGGAATACGAGCAGTACTTC

d_gene: TRBD1
abundance: NA
j_gene: TRBJ2-1
v_gene: TRBV5-1
CDR3aa: CASSLLGQKNEQFF
CDR3nt: TGCGCCAGCAGCTTGCTGGGACAGAAGAATGAGCAGTTCTTC

d_gene: TRBD1
abundance: NA
j_gene: TRBJ2-3
v_gene: TRBV15
CDR3aa: CATSRMTGVDTQYF
CDR3nt: TGTGCCACCAGCCGAATGACAGGGGTTGATACGCAGTATTTT

d_gene: NA
abundance: once
j_gene: TRBJ2-3
v_gene: TRBV14
CDR3aa: CASSQDVGTGTDTQYF
CDR3nt: TGTGCCAGCAGCCAAGATGTAGGGACGGGCACAGATACGCAGTATTTT

d_gene: NA
abundance: NA
j_gene: TRBJ1-4
v_gene: TRBV30
CDR3aa: CAWRDPTAATNEKLFF
CDR3nt: TGTGCCTGGAGAGATCCGACCGCCGCAACTAATGAAAAACTGTTTTTT

d_gene: NA
abundance: NA
j_gene: TRBJ2-2
v_gene: TRBV11-2
CDR3aa: CASTLGQNTGELFF
CDR3nt: TGTGCCAGCACTCTCGGGCAGAACACCGGGGAGCTGTTTTTT

d_gene: NA
abundance: NA
j_gene: TRBJ2-1
v_gene: TRBV7-8
CDR3aa: CASSLTSASNEQFF
CDR3nt: TGTGCCAGCAGCTTAACGTCCGCTAGCAATGAGCAGTTCTTC

d_gene: TRBD1
abundance: once
j_gene: TRBJ2-7
v_gene: TRBV7-9
CDR3aa: CASSGTDAYEQYF
CDR3nt: TGTGCCAGCAGCGGGACAGACGCCTACGAGCAGTACTTC

d_gene: NA
abundance: NA
j_gene: TRBJ2-7
v_gene: TRBV25-1
CDR3aa: CASSDQLGVEQYF
CDR3nt: TGTGCCAGCAGTGACCAACTCGGAGTCGAGCAGTACTTC

d_gene: NA
abundance: NA
j_gene: TRBJ2-2
v_gene: TRBV11-3
CDR3aa: CASSFFSGAGELFF
CDR3nt: TGTGCCAGCAGCTTCTTCTCCGGGGCCGGGGAGCTGTTTTTT

d_gene: TRBD1
abundance: NA
j_gene: TRBJ1-5
v_gene: TRBV19
CDR3aa: CASSRLRHRGLQEPQHF
CDR3nt: TGTGCCAGTAGCCGTCTCCGGCACAGGGGGTTACAGGAGCCCCAGCATTTT

d_gene: TRBD2
abundance: NA
j_gene: TRBJ2-7
v_gene: TRBV19
CDR3aa: CASSIVSSGRSEQYF
CDR3nt: TGTGCCAGTAGTATAGTTTCCAGCGGGAGGAGCGAGCAGTACTTC

d_gene: NA
abundance: NA
j_gene: TRBJ1-5
v_gene: TRBV28
CDR3aa: CASSHRVPGQPQHF
CDR3nt: TGTGCCAGCAGCCACAGGGTCCCGGGGCAGCCCCAGCATTTT

d_gene: TRBD1
abundance: NA
j_gene: TRBJ1-1
v_gene: TRBV19
CDR3aa: CASRPTGSNTEAFF
CDR3nt: TGTGCCAGTAGACCGACAGGGTCGAACACTGAAGCTTTCTTT

d_gene: NA
abundance: NA
j_gene: TRBJ2-1
v_gene: TRBV6-4
CDR3aa: CASSATTRIHEQFF
CDR3nt: TGTGCCAGCAGTGCCACCACCCGTATCCATGAGCAGTTCTTC

d_gene: NA
abundance: NA
j_gene: TRBJ2-5
v_gene: TRBV15
CDR3aa: CATSRATVPQETQYF
CDR3nt: TGTGCCACCAGCAGAGCGACAGTCCCCCAAGAGACCCAGTACTTC

d_gene: TRBD2
abundance: NA
j_gene: TRBJ2-1
v_gene: TRBV6-5
CDR3aa: CASRWTSGIDNEQFF
CDR3nt: TGTGCCAGCAGGTGGACTAGCGGGATAGACAATGAGCAGTTCTTC

d_gene: NA
abundance: NA
j_gene: TRBJ1-3
v_gene: TRBV7-7
CDR3aa: CASSSDGGNTIYF
CDR3nt: TGTGCCAGCAGCTCGGATGGGGGAAACACCATATATTTT

d_gene: TRBD1
abundance: NA
j_gene: TRBJ1-5
v_gene: TRBV27
CDR3aa: CASSLFTGVNQPQHF
CDR3nt: TGTGCCAGCAGTTTATTTACAGGGGTCAATCAGCCCCAGCATTTT

d_gene: NA
abundance: NA
j_gene: TRBJ2-7
v_gene: TRBV28
CDR3aa: CASSPTPSYEQYF
CDR3nt: TGTGCCAGCAGTCCGACCCCCTCCTACGAGCAGTACTTC

d_gene: TRBD1
abundance: NA
j_gene: TRBJ1-1
v_gene: TRBV28
CDR3aa: CASSTQGRHEAFF
CDR3nt: TGTGCCAGCAGCACACAGGGGCGTCACGAAGCTTTCTTT

d_gene: NA
abundance: NA
j_gene: TRBJ2-5
v_gene: TRBV4-3
CDR3aa: CASSQLSNGETQYF
CDR3nt: TGCGCCAGCAGCCAACTGTCAAACGGCGAGACCCAGTACTTC